The rows below give T cell receptor beta chains drawn from one sample of a study of Ad26.COV2.S vaccination and SARS-CoV-2 variants. Assay used: immunoSEQ multiplex PCR; TCRdb lists only in-frame clones, some missing. This sample has 400,000 to 450,000 clones, with roughly 90% found just once. The source material was peripheral blood, sampled in a trial of Ad26.COV2.S vaccine versus placebo. The receptor source for this set is a person aged 18 to 59 who received the Ad26.COV2.S COVID-19 vaccine or a placebo. Both conserved end residues are part of each CDR3. D genes are given only for firm matches. A row's size may be missing; if present it is once, few, many or a size class.

>TRBV7-2|NA|TRBJ1-3|NA
CASSLIGNTIYF
>TRBV9|once|TRBJ2-7|TRBD2
CASSVGTSVYEQYF
>TRBV10-3|NA|TRBJ2-2|TRBD1
CAIGETGPGELFF
>TRBV4-3|NA|TRBJ2-7|NA
CASSQLDSLSYEQYF
>TRBV25-1|NA|TRBJ2-7|TRBD1
CASIGRTGTGLYEQYF
>TRBV3-1/TRBV3-2|few|TRBJ2-2|NA
CASSHRAGELFF
>TRBV5-4|NA|TRBJ2-2|TRBD2
CASTGGRATGELFF
>TRBV6-2/TRBV6-3|NA|TRBJ2-5|NA
CASSPRSSAYQETQYF
>TRBV7-8|NA|TRBJ2-7|TRBD2
CASSSGLAGGEQYF
>TRBV28|NA|TRBJ1-5|TRBD1
CASSPRTGGAGYQPQHF
>TRBV29-1|NA|TRBJ2-2|TRBD2
CSAGLAGSGELFF
>TRBV9|NA|TRBJ2-7|TRBD2
CASSVEASGPYEQYF
>TRBV6-5|NA|TRBJ2-1|NA
CASSNRLPGRDEQFF
>TRBV6-2/TRBV6-3|NA|TRBJ2-7|NA
CASSLTGPFEQYF
>TRBV18|few|TRBJ1-1|NA
CASSPGENTEAFF
>TRBV7-8|once|TRBJ2-7|NA
CASSPGPTDYEQYF
>TRBV30|NA|TRBJ1-6|TRBD1
CAWSLDRNSPLHF
>TRBV6-6|once|TRBJ2-5|NA
CASSYGGGQETQYF
>TRBV10-3|NA|TRBJ2-1|TRBD2
CAIGSSGRYDNEQFF
>TRBV24-1|NA|TRBJ2-1|TRBD2
CATSDPPGGNNEQFF
>TRBV7-2|NA|TRBJ2-7|NA
CASSPERQGLSSYEQYF
>TRBV19|once|TRBJ1-1|NA
CASSKMTGLNTEAFF
>TRBV9|NA|TRBJ2-5|TRBD1
CASSVAGTGGFETQYF
>TRBV5-4|NA|TRBJ2-1|TRBD2
CASSQTSGSYNEQFF
>TRBV5-4|NA|TRBJ2-1|NA
CASSLGGQTGSYNEQFF
>TRBV24-1|NA|TRBJ2-1|TRBD2
CATSGWLAGVYEQFF
>TRBV23-1|NA|TRBJ1-2|NA
CASSQPGTSGSSGRGYTF
>TRBV7-2|once|TRBJ1-1|NA
CASSLGMDPRDTEAFF
>TRBV6-2/TRBV6-3|NA|TRBJ1-1|TRBD1
CASSSWGQGAVNTEAFF
>TRBV11-2|few|TRBJ2-1|NA
CASSFWTWDEQFF
>TRBV7-9|NA|TRBJ1-2|NA
CASRQIIIAPANYGYTF
>TRBV3-1/TRBV3-2|NA|TRBJ2-7|NA
CASSPDYHYEQYF
>TRBV10-1|NA|TRBJ1-3|TRBD1
CASRKTGGEGNTIYF
>TRBV29-1|NA|TRBJ2-3|TRBD2
CSETSGSSNTQYF
>TRBV11-2|NA|TRBJ2-7|NA
CASSLFGSPYEQYF
>TRBV6-5|once|TRBJ2-1|TRBD1
CASSPGQPYNEQFF
>TRBV28|NA|TRBJ1-5|NA
CASKMGNQPQHF
>TRBV4-3|NA|TRBJ2-1|TRBD2
CASSQNSGSYEQFF
>TRBV4-1|NA|TRBJ1-2|NA
CASSPLWENSLYGYTF
>TRBV7-6|NA|TRBJ2-3|TRBD2
CASSLVVLAGSSTDTQYF
>TRBV6-2/TRBV6-3|NA|TRBJ2-1|TRBD2
CASSVPGLGVQFF